The present T cell receptor beta chain was sequenced within a study of CD8+CD57+ T cells in acquired aplastic anemia. It was genomic DNA that served as the template for profiling TCR beta VDJ and CDR3. TCRdb fed the reads into MiXCR, producing one record per CDR3 protein. This table has about 200,000 distinct CDR3 sequences, roughly 53% appearing once. All sequencing subjects had displayed CD8+CD57+ cell expansion on flow cytometry. This clonotype was detected many times. CDR3 size: 14 residues. CDR1 and CDR2 from the germline V gene are SGHRS and YFSETQ. The germline V and J ends were trimmed by 0 bases and 3 bases, with 10 bases remaining between them.

The sequencing sample was made of sorted CD4+, CD8+, or CD8+CD57+ T cells (not recorded which) from PBMCs. The V call is TRBV5-1, the J call TRBJ2-7; D is possibly TRBD2 (5 bases). The receptor comes from a human donor with aplastic anemia. In DNA form, the CDR3 reads TGCGCCAGCAGCTTGGGACCGGGGAACTACGAGCAGTACTTC. Translating it yields CASSLGPGNYEQYF.